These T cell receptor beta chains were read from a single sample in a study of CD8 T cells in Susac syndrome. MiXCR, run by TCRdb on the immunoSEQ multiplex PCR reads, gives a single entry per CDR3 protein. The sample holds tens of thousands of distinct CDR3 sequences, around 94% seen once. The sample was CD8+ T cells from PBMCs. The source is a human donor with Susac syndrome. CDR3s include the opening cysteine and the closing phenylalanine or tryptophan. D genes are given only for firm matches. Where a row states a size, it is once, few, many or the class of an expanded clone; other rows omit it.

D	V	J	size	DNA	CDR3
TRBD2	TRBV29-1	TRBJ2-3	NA	TGCAGCGCTACGGGACTACGGGACCTGGATACGCAGTATTTT	CSATGLRDLDTQYF
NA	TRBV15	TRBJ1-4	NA	TGTGCCACCAGCAGAGATTTCCAGATCCTTGGGGAAAAACTGTTTTTT	CATSRDFQILGEKLFF
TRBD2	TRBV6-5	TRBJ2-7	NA	TGTGCCAGCAGTATCCCGGGAGGGGTCTACTACGAGCAGTACTTC	CASSIPGGVYYEQYF
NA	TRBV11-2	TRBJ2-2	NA	TGTGCCAGCAGTTGGACCGGGGAGCTGTTTTTT	CASSWTGELFF
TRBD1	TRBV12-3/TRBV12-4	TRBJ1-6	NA	TGTGCCAGCTCCCCGACAGGGGAAAATTCACCCCTCCACTTT	CASSPTGENSPLHF
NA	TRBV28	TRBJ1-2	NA	TGTGCCAGCAGCTCCGACTGGACACCTTATGGCTACACCTTC	CASSSDWTPYGYTF
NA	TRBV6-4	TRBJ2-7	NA	TGTGCCAGCAGTGACTCGCCAGGCAACACTACCTACGAGCAGTACTTC	CASSDSPGNTTYEQYF
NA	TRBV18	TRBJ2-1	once	TGTGCCAGCTCACCGGTGGGCTACAATGAGCAGTTCTTC	CASSPVGYNEQFF
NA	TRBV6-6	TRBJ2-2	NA	TGTGCCAGCAGTTCCTCCGGCGGGGAGCTGTTTTTT	CASSSSGGELFF
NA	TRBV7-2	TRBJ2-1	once	TGTGCCAGCAGCCTGGACAGCCTCAATGAGCAGTTCTTC	CASSLDSLNEQFF
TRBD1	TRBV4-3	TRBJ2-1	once	TGCGCCAGCAGCCAAGAGCAAACAGGGGGTCCCTTCAATGAGCAGTTCTTC	CASSQEQTGGPFNEQFF
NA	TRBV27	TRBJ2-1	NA	TGTGCCAGCAGCCCCTCGGGACTCTCCTACAATGAGCAGTTCTTC	CASSPSGLSYNEQFF
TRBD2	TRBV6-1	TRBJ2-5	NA	TGTGCCAGCAGTCAAGGGACGTTAGCGGGGTGGGAGACCCAGTACTTC	CASSQGTLAGWETQYF
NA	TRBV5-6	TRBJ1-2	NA	TGTGCCAGCAGCTTCAGGGGCAACTATGGCTACACCTTC	CASSFRGNYGYTF
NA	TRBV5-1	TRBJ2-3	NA	TGCGCCAGCAGCTTGAAGGCTATGTTCACAGATACGCAGTATTTT	CASSLKAMFTDTQYF
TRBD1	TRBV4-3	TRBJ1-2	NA	TGCGCCAGCAGCCAAGAACTACAGGGGGGATATGGCTACACCTTC	CASSQELQGGYGYTF
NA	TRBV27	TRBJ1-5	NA	TGTGCCAGCAGTTTAGCCGGTCAGCCCCAGCATTTT	CASSLAGQPQHF
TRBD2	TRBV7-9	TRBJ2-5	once	TGTGCCAGCAGCTCCGGACTAGCGGCGGGGGGGGAGACCCAGTACTTC	CASSSGLAAGGETQYF
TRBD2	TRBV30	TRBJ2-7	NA	TGTGCCTGGAGAGCAGGGACTACTAGCTCCTACGAGCAGTACTTC	CAWRAGTTSSYEQYF
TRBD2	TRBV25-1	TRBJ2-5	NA	TGTGCCAGCAGTGAGCGGGAGAATCGGGCCCAGTACTTC	CASSERENRAQYF
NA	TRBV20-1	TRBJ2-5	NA	TGCAGTGCTAGAGATACGAACAGGGTAATTTACGAGACCCAGTACTTC	CSARDTNRVIYETQYF
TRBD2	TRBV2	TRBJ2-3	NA	TGTGCCAGCAGTGAAGCCCGACTAGCCGGGCGTCCGCAGTATTTT	CASSEARLAGRPQYF
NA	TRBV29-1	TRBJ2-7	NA	TGCAGCGTTGTTGGCAACTCCTACGAGCAGTACTTC	CSVVGNSYEQYF
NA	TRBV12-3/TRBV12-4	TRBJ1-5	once	TGTGCCAGCAGTTACTCAGGCGAGGGATCGCCCCAGCATTTT	CASSYSGEGSPQHF
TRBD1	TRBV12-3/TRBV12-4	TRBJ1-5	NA	TGTGCCAGCAGCCTCGACAGGGGCCTAAATCAGCCCCAGCATTTT	CASSLDRGLNQPQHF
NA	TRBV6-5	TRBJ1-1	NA	TGTGCCAGCACCTTGACCTGGGACACTGAAGCTTTCTTT	CASTLTWDTEAFF
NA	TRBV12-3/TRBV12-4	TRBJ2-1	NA	TGTGCCAGCAGCCCGACGGGCTGGATGAATGAGCAGTTCTTC	CASSPTGWMNEQFF
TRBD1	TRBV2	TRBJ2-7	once	TGTGCCAGTCTGGAATGGACAGGGACCGAGCAGTACTTC	CASLEWTGTEQYF
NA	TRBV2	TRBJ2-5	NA	TGTGCCAGCAGTGAAGCCGAGGGCGCGGAGACCCAGTACTTC	CASSEAEGAETQYF
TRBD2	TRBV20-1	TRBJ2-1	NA	TGCAGTGCTAGCCACTCCGGGACTAGTGGTTCCTACAATGAGCAGTTCTTC	CSASHSGTSGSYNEQFF
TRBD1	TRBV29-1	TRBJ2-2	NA	TGCAGCGTTGAAGGGACAGGATCCACCGGGGAGCTGTTTTTT	CSVEGTGSTGELFF
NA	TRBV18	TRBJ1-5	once	TGTGCCAGCTCACCAAAGCTTAATCAGCCCCAGCATTTT	CASSPKLNQPQHF
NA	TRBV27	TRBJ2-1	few	TGTGCCAGCAGTCCTCTCTCCTACAATGAGCAGTTCTTC	CASSPLSYNEQFF
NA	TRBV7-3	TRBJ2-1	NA	TGTGCCAGCAGCTCCGGGACCAGCTCCTGGGATGAGCAGTTCTTC	CASSSGTSSWDEQFF
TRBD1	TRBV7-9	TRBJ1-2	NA	TGTGCCAGCAGCCTTACCACAGGGGGAGACGGCTACACCTTC	CASSLTTGGDGYTF
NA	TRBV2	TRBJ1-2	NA	TGTGCCAGACTCGAACAGGGCCGAAACTATGGCTACACCTTC	CARLEQGRNYGYTF
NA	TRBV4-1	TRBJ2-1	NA	TGCGCCAGCAGCCAAGCACAGGGAAATGAGCAGTTCTTC	CASSQAQGNEQFF
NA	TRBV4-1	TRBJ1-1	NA	TGCGCCAGCTACCAAGATTTAGGGACAATCGTAGCTTTCTTT	CASYQDLGTIVAFF
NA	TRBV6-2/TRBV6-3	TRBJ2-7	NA	TGTGCCAGCCGTACATTTTCAGGGAGCTCCTACGAGCAGTACTTC	CASRTFSGSSYEQYF
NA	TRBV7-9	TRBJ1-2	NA	TGTGCCAGCAGCGACATCACCGAGGATGGGGATGGCTACACCTTC	CASSDITEDGDGYTF
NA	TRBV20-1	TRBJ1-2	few	TGCAGTGCTAGAGGACAGCACTATGGCTACACCTTC	CSARGQHYGYTF
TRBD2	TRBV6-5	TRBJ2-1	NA	TGTGCCAGTTTCGGGGGGGGTAAAAATGAGCAGTTCTTC	CASFGGGKNEQFF
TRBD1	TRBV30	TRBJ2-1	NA	TGTGCCTGGGAGGGACAGGGATACAATGAGCAGTTCTTC	CAWEGQGYNEQFF
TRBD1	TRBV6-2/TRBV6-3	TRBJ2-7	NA	TGTGCCACCGGAAGGGGGCTCTACGAGCAGTACTTC	CATGRGLYEQYF
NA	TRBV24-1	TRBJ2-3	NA	TGTGCCACCAGTGATTCACGGCGAGGAGCGACAGATACGCAGTATTTT	CATSDSRRGATDTQYF
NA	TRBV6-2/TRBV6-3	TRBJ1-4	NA	TGTGCCAGCAGTACTTACGGCGGGAATGAAAAACTGTTTTTT	CASSTYGGNEKLFF